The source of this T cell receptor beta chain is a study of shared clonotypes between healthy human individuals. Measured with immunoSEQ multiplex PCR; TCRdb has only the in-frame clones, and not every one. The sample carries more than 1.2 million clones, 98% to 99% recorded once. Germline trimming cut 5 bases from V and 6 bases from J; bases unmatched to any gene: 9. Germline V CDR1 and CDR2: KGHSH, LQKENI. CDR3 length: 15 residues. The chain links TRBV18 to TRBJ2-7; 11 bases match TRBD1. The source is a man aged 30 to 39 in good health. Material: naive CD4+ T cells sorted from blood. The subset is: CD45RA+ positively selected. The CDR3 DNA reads TGTGCCAGCTCATCTCCGGGACAGGGGGAGGGCGAGCAGTACTTC. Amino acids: CASSSPGQGEGEQYF.